Sequencing of this TCR beta chain was carried out in a study of blood T cell repertoires in COVID-19. Overall study context: COVID-19 samples collected from the United States, Italy and Spain covered acute and convalescent phases.

The CDR3 length is 13 residues. Trimming shortened V by 8 bases and J by 5 bases, and 15 bases separated the two germline ends. Germline V gene data show CDR1 as SEHNR and CDR2 as FQNEAQ (reference sequence). The data were produced by immunoSEQ multiplex PCR, yet TCRdb's version contains in-frame clones alone and is incomplete. The table has some 200,000 clones, about four fifths seen once. Specimen: peripheral blood. The receptor comes from a woman of 80 years or more with COVID-19, enrolled during active disease. V gene TRBV7-9 combines with J gene TRBJ2-5; D perhaps matches TRBD2 (5 bases). This CDR3 is CASEGWGSETQYF. CDR3 sequence (DNA): TGTGCCAGCGAGGGATGGGGAAGCGAGACCCAGTACTTC.